A selection of T cell receptor beta chains follows, all from one sample in a study of blood T cell repertoires in COVID-19. This table comes from immunoSEQ multiplex PCR, and its TCRdb copy is limited to in-frame clones, with some not included. This table has a few hundred thousand clones, 90% appearing once. The sequenced sample consisted of PBMCs or T cells enriched from blood (not recorded which). The source is a man in his late teens or twenties who had recovered from COVID-19. CDR3s include the opening cysteine and the closing phenylalanine or tryptophan. Some rows have no size entry. The others give once, few or many, or a class for an expanded clone.

clone size	J gene	V gene	CDR3 protein
.	TRBJ2-3	TRBV5-1	CASRSGTGVADTQYF
.	TRBJ2-7	TRBV5-1	CASSLLINSYEQYF
.	TRBJ2-2	TRBV9	CASSPVVGTSKDPNTGELFF
.	TRBJ1-6	TRBV6-5	CASRDRGNSPLHF
.	TRBJ2-3	TRBV5-1	CASSLDRWSDTQYF
few	TRBJ1-1	TRBV19	CASEGAMNTEAFF
.	TRBJ2-7	TRBV2	CASSDAGEATYEQYF
few	TRBJ1-5	TRBV3-1/TRBV3-2	CASSHHPPGKQPQHF
once	TRBJ2-5	TRBV6-5	CASSRLAGGSGTQYF
.	TRBJ1-5	TRBV25-1	CASSPHIGGQPQHF
.	TRBJ1-5	TRBV7-8	CASSYGYNQPQHF
.	TRBJ1-2	TRBV7-6	CASSLFSSEGYTF
.	TRBJ1-1	TRBV10-2	CASSLARNTEAFF
.	TRBJ1-6	TRBV3-1/TRBV3-2	CASSQGQGGSPLHF
.	TRBJ1-2	TRBV6-5	CASSTPGSYGYTF
.	TRBJ2-2	TRBV3-1/TRBV3-2	CASSQPQGAGELFF
.	TRBJ2-5	TRBV7-9	CASSPMTGYQETQYF
few	TRBJ1-1	TRBV25-1	CASSDFGNEAFF
.	TRBJ1-4	TRBV28	CASSASDREEKLFF
.	TRBJ2-3	TRBV7-2	CASSLGLNTDTQYF
.	TRBJ1-1	TRBV4-1	CASSQESQQKRTGIAFF
.	TRBJ1-1	TRBV19	CASSVRDTEAFF